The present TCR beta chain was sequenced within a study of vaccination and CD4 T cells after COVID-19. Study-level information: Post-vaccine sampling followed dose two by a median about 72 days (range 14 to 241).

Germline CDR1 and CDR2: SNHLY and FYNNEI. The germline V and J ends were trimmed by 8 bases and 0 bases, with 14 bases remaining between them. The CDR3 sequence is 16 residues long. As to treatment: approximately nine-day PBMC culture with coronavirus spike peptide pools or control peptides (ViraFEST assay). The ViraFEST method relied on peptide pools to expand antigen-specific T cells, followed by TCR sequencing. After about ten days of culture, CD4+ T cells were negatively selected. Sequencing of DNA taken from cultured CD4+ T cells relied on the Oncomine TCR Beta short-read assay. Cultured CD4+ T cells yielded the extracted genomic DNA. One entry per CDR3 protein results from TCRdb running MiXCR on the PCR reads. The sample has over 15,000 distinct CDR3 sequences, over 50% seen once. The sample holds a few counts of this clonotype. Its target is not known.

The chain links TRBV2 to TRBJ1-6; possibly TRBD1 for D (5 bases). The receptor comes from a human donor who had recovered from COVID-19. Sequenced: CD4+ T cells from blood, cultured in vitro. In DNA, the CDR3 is TGTGCCAGCTCCCGGACATCTAGCTCCTATAATTCACCCCTCCACTTT. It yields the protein CASSRTSSSYNSPLHF.